Each of the 19 T cell receptor beta chains below was sequenced from the same sample in a study of metastatic and nonmetastatic thyroid tumors. From the PCR reads, TCRdb re-called clones with MiXCR. The sample lists about 69,000 clones, 14% seen once, with just over 6.5% in the top ten. Nobody among the patients had been given any treatment before thyroid surgery. Sequences were obtained from blood. Every receptor here comes from a male donor with papillary thyroid cancer or a benign thyroid nodule (not recorded which). Some clones in this sample may be carry-over from other donors' samples.

This clone was counted at least ten times. The chain is built from TRBV19 and TRBJ1-4; D not certain. Trimming removed 3 bases at V and 0 bases at J, with 8 bases between. Germline values: CDR1 LNHDA, CDR2 SQIVND (reference sequence). CDR3 length: 15 amino acids. Written as DNA, the CDR3 is TGTGCCAGTAGTATCTCCCAGGCAACTAATGAAAAACTGTTTTTT. As protein: CASSISQATNEKLFF.

For this clone: Just one base apart from a much larger clone, this may be a read error. The J gene is TRBJ1-1, the V gene TRBV6-1, with D possibly being TRBD1 (5 bases). Germline-derived CDR1 and CDR2 are MNHNS and SASEGT. V was shortened by 9 bases and J by 2 bases, with 16 bases between the two germline ends. CDR3 length equals 14 residues. The CDR3 nucleotides read TGTGCCAGACTTGGGGCGGGGAGAAACACTGAAGCTTTCTTT. Residues: CARLGAGRNTEAFF.

This clone was seen many times. The chain employs TRBV27 and TRBJ2-2; possibly TRBD2 for D (5 bases). This CDR3 region has 15 residues. Germline lookup yields CDR1 MNHEY and CDR2 SMNVEV (reference sequence). Trimming removed 3 bases from V and 6 bases from J, with 14 bases in between. The chain's CDR3 is CASSFSASLPGELFF. The CDR3 nucleotides are TGTGCCAGCAGTTTTTCGGCTAGCCTGCCCGGGGAGCTGTTTTTT.

This clone showed up many times. J is TRBJ2-2 and V is TRBV29-1; 10 bases fit TRBD1. CDR1 SQVTM and CDR2 ANQGSEA come from the germline V gene. V dropped 7 bases and J dropped 6; count of bases not matched to a gene: 11. The CDR3 runs 15 residues. The CDR3 DNA is TGCAGCGCCGAACGACAGGGGGCCGGGCCCGGGGAGCTGTTTTTT. This sequence encodes CSAERQGAGPGELFF.

The table lists this clone with many counts. The gene calls are TRBV19 and TRBJ2-6; 9 positions agree with TRBD1. The germline CDR1 and CDR2 sequences are LNHDA and SQIVND (reference sequence). The junction had 9 bases not matched to a gene; V was cut back by 0 bases and J by 0 bases. The CDR3 totals 20 residues. The CDR3 reads CASSIESGTGLNSGANVLTF. In nucleotides, the CDR3 is TGTGCCAGTAGTATAGAATCCGGGACAGGGCTTAACTCTGGGGCCAACGTCCTGACTTTC. The full variable domain, rest sourced from reference TRBV19 and TRBJ2-6, is DGGITQSPKYLFRKEGQNVTLSCEQNLNHDAMYWYRQDPGQGLRLIYYSQIVNDFQKGDIAEGYSVSREKKESFPLTVTSAQKNPTAFYLCASSIESGTGLNSGANVLTFGAGSRLTVL.

The sample holds many counts of this clone. A read error may explain this, as a much larger clone is one base away. The same CDR3 can be traced to other DNA sequences in this sample. This chain links TRBV5-5 with TRBJ1-2; the D gene is possibly TRBD1 (6 bases). This CDR3 comprises 14 residues. Germline loops: CDR1 SGHKS, CDR2 YYEKEE (reference sequence). CDR3 bases: TGCGCCAGCAGCTTGGGGGCCGGGGGCTATGGCTACACCTTC. Protein: CASSLGAGGYGYTF.

This clone has at least ten counts. The chain has TRBV11-2 and TRBJ1-1; D gene unclear. Germline V lookup: CDR1 SGHAT, CDR2 FQNNGV. This CDR3 has 15 amino acids. Trimming stripped 3 bases from V and 0 bases from J, with 11 bases between. DNA for the CDR3: TGTGCCAGCAGCTTCGAGCCCCTCGTGAACACTGAAGCTTTCTTT. Amino acids: CASSFEPLVNTEAFF.

In its sample, this clone was seen many times. The genes are TRBV27 and TRBJ2-7; 9 bases map to TRBD2. After removal of 3 bases from V and 7 bases from J, the junction contained 7 bases not matched to a gene. Germline V gene lookup returns CDR1 MNHEY and CDR2 SMNVEV (reference sequence). There are 14 residues in the CDR3. The CDR3 sequence is CASSLREGPGEQYF. Written as DNA, the CDR3 is TGTGCCAGCAGTTTGCGGGAGGGCCCTGGGGAGCAGTACTTC.

This clone appeared a few times. J is TRBJ2-1 and V is TRBV6-2 or TRBV6-3; a weak D match, TRBD1 (6 bases). Between the trimmed V and J ends, which lost 0 bases and 13 bases, there was a span of 13 bases. The CDR3 is 13 amino acids. Germline V gives CDR1 MNHEY, CDR2 SVGEGT. In DNA, the CDR3 is TGTGCCAGCAGTTACTCGACAGGTTCTGAACAGTTCTTC. Encoded protein: CASSYSTGSEQFF.

At least ten counts were recorded for this clone. The chain joins TRBV9 to TRBJ2-5; 10 bases agree with TRBD1. The CDR3 sequence is 16 residues long. Germline V gene data show CDR1 as SGDLS and CDR2 as YYNGEE. The trim removed 0 bases at V and 6 bases at J, leaving 8 bases unmatched. CDR3 residues: CASSVEIAGQGKTQYF. The CDR3 DNA reads as TGTGCCAGCAGCGTAGAAATAGCGGGACAGGGGAAGACCCAGTACTTC.

The gene calls are TRBV11-3 and TRBJ2-7; no clear D gene. CDR1 is SGHNT, CDR2 YENEEA, per germline. V dropped 7 bases and J dropped 2 bases, with 15 bases sitting between them. The CDR3 contains 14 residues. The CDR3: CASIWSGSTYEQYF. CDR3 bases: TGTGCCAGCATCTGGTCCGGTTCTACCTACGAGCAGTACTTC.

The CDR3 here is CASSQVWDSGYEQYF. The CDR3 DNA reads as TGCGCCAGCAGCCAAGTTTGGGATAGTGGTTACGAGCAGTACTTC. The rearrangement links TRBV4-3 to TRBJ2-7, with no clear D. This CDR3 has 15 residues. CDR1 is LGHNA and CDR2 is YSLEER in the germline V gene. V was trimmed by 1 base and J by 4 bases, leaving 14 bases between them.

This clone showed up just a few times. The chain combines TRBV18 with TRBJ2-6; TRBD1 might be the D (6 bases). CDR1 and CDR2 from the germline V gene are KGHSH and LQKENI. The CDR3 covers 17 residues. V was shortened by 6 bases and J by 2 bases, with 17 bases between the two germline ends. The chain's CDR3 is CASSPDRPGAGANVLTF. CDR3 DNA sequence: TGTGCCAGCTCCCCCGACAGGCCTGGGGCTGGGGCCAACGTCCTGACTTTC.

Many counts were recorded for this clone. The chain has TRBV20-1 and TRBJ1-1; D may be TRBD1 (6 bases). There are 15 residues in the CDR3. V shed 1 base and J shed 5 bases, with 17 bases lying between them. Germline V gives CDR1 DFQATT, CDR2 SNEGSKA (reference sequence). CDR3 in amino acids: CSARGTQGRETEAFF. The CDR3 coding sequence is TGCAGTGCTAGAGGTACACAGGGAAGGGAGACTGAAGCTTTCTTT.

This clone was picked up a small number of times. This could be a read error, since a much larger clone is one nucleotide away. This chain joins TRBV10-2 and TRBJ2-3, with unresolved D. Trimming took off 8 bases at V and 2 bases at J, with 11 bases between the two ends. The length of the CDR3 is 13 residues. The germline V gene has CDR1 WSHSY and CDR2 SAAADI. DNA for the CDR3: TGCGCCAGCCGGAACCCCTACACAGATACGCAGTATTTT. This codes for CASRNPYTDTQYF.

Worth noting for this clone: A much larger clonotype is one base distant, so this may be a read error. The V gene is TRBV5-1, the J gene TRBJ2-1; either TRBD1 or TRBD2 may supply D (5 bases each). Trimming removed 3 bases from V and 6 bases from J, with 13 bases in between. The CDR3 is made up of 14 amino acids. Germline CDR1 is SGHRS and CDR2 is YFSETQ. CDR3 nucleotides: TGCGCCAGCAGCTGGGGACGGCCTGGCAATGAGCAGTTCTTC. Protein sequence: CASSWGRPGNEQFF.

The chain has TRBV11-2 and TRBJ2-7; TRBD2 matches 12 bases. Looked up from germline, CDR1 is SGHAT and CDR2 is FQNNGV. After removal of 8 bases from V and 3 bases from J, the junction contained 14 bases not matched to a gene. The CDR3 contains 17 residues. The CDR3 nucleotides read TGTGCCAGCGCGGAGACTAGCGGGAGTAGATTAGGCTACGAGCAGTACTTC. Its translation is CASAETSGSRLGYEQYF.

This clone was recorded at least ten times. The chain employs TRBV28 and TRBJ2-1, with TRBD2 matching 8 bases. Unmatched junction bases numbered 7, after V lost 5 bases and J lost 10 bases. The CDR3 contains 13 residues. The germline V gene encodes CDR1 MDHEN and CDR2 SYDVKM. CDR3 nucleotides: TGTGCCAGCAGTCCCGTAGCGGGAAGGGAGCAGTTCTTC. Its protein is CASSPVAGREQFF.

This clone was counted a few times. This may arise from a read error, as a much more abundant clone is one base away. This rearrangement joins TRBV7-8 to TRBJ1-2, with D hard to call. V dropped 6 bases and J dropped 3 bases, with 11 bases sitting between them. The CDR3 is made up of 13 amino acids. Germline V gene lookup returns CDR1 SGHVS and CDR2 FQNEAQ. The CDR3 nucleotides are TGTGCCAGCAGTTACAGTGAAGACTATGGCTACACCTTC. Its translation is CASSYSEDYGYTF. The whole variable domain, filled in from reference TRBV7-8 and TRBJ1-2, reads GAGVSQSPRYKVAKRGQDVALRCDPISGHVSLFWYQQALGQGPEFLTYFQNEAQLDKSGLPSDRFFAERPEGSVSTLKIQRTQQEDSAVYLCASSYSEDYGYTFGSGTRLTVV.